This TCR beta chain derives from a study of blood T cell repertoires in COVID-19. Turning to the study itself: Sites in the United States, Italy and Spain provided acute and convalescent COVID-19 samples. T cells, B-cell-depleted T cells, or PBMCs provided the cDNA or gDNA that served as material.

This clone was counted a few times. The germline CDR1 and CDR2 sequences are SGHAT and FQNNGV. The CDR3 spans 15 residues. V was pared by 6 bases and J by 7 bases, with 13 bases of the junction left unmatched. Only in-frame clones appear in the TCRdb table, and some are missing; sequencing was by immunoSEQ multiplex PCR. The sample carries around 230,000 clones, approximately 88% recorded once. Ages ranged from about 18 to 89 years, with residence in about 24 US areas. What was sequenced was PBMCs or T cells enriched from blood (not recorded which). The receptor's source is a woman between 40 and 55 years old with acute COVID-19. The genes are TRBV11-2 and TRBJ2-7; 9 bases fit TRBD1. The CDR3 protein is CASRPAGTGSREQYF. CDR3 in DNA: TGTGCCAGCAGACCGGCCGGGACAGGGAGCCGGGAGCAGTACTTC.